This note documents a single T cell receptor beta chain sequence. Its target is unknown. Assay: immunoSEQ multiplex PCR; the TCRdb copy retains only in-frame clones and omits some. The profile shows tens of thousands of clones, roughly 90% of them singletons. The data were taken from a study of T cells in localized non-small cell lung cancer. Findings and caveats of the study: Maximal T cell clonality occurred in uninvolved adjacent lung, with tumor ranking below it.

The CDR3 covers 16 residues. Trimming removed 4 bases at V and 3 bases at J, with 17 bases between. Germline V gene lookup returns CDR1 SGHNT and CDR2 YYREEE (reference sequence). The sample here was peripheral blood, taken before any cancer treatment. The source is a man aged 35 to 69 with stage I squamous cell lung carcinoma. The chain recombines TRBV5-4 with TRBJ1-3; D gene ambiguous. The CDR3 DNA sequence: TGTGCCAGCAGCCATAGAACCGGGGAAGATGGAAACACCATATATTTT. This translates into CASSHRTGEDGNTIYF. Based on the CDR3 plus reference TRBV5-4 and TRBJ1-3, the full variable domain is ETGVTQSPTHLIKTRGQQVTLRCSSQSGHNTVSWYQQALGQGPQFIFQYYREEENGRGNFPPRFSGLQFPNYSSELNVNALELDDSALYLCASSHRTGEDGNTIYFGEGSWLTVV.